Described below is a single T cell receptor beta chain sequence and its context. In this sample, this clonotype turned up a few times. Which antigen it targets is not known. Base qualities are not at hand, and no much larger clone is one base apart. According to the study, the label for this sample's treatment or condition signals: live attenuated yellow fever vaccine strain. PBMCs were isolated from peripheral blood using a standard Ficoll-Paque protocol. Dynabeads CD4 and CD8 positive selection kits were used to isolate CD4 and CD8 T-cell fractions. RNA was extracted with TriZol from bulk PBMCs, CD4 and CD8 fractions, and dextramer-positive and dextramer-negative fractions. The listed sequencing device is Illumina NovaSeq 6000. TCR cDNA was synthesized by 5'RACE template switching, which introduced a universal primer site and unique molecular identifiers. cDNA synthesis was primed from both the TCR alpha and TCR beta constant segments. Libraries were amplified in two PCR steps, with sample barcodes and sequencing adapters added in the second step. Libraries were sequenced on Illumina HiSeq 2500 (2x100 bp) or NovaSeq (2x150 bp). Processing in the source paper ran as follows. Demultiplexing of reads and collapsing into UMI consensus sequences were performed with MIGEC, and V(D)J alignment was carried out with MiXCR. Using edgeR on replicate PBMC samples, clonotypes were called vaccine-responding if FDR was below 0.01 and the log2 fold change was above 5 up to day 15. Each bulk clonotype received a CD4 or CD8 identity based on whether the sequenced CD4 or CD8 repertoire contained that clonotype at higher abundance. The public reads were run again by TCRdb, first through fastp at Q25 and then through MiXCR, and only productive beta chains were kept. CDR3 protein duplicates are merged, each entry listing the most common genes and DNA. What appears here as the V and J calls and clone size reflects TCRdb's work, not the paper's. In all, the sample holds about 340,000 distinct CDR3 sequences, and around an eighth of those were seen once. Clones ranked in the top ten supply roughly 3% of the sample.

The data are from a study of T cells after yellow fever vaccination (dated by TCRdb to the late 2010s). About the study as a whole: The SMART-Seq v4 Ultra Low Input RNA kit was used to prepare libraries from fractions with low cell numbers. The cohort comprised two healthy male donors, one aged 18 to 29 and one aged 30 to 40 years. Blood was drawn at multiple timepoints before and after primary and secondary immunization, with bulk PBMC replicates and cell subsets isolated. To follow T-cell clones before and after primary and booster YFV17D yellow fever vaccination, bulk TCR alpha and beta repertoires were sequenced over time. What the work shows at the level of the full study, not this receptor alone: A small share of clonotypes occurred in both CD4 and CD8 compartments, likely arising from convergent recombination. After the booster, most of the clones that had expanded following primary vaccination were detected again (roughly 97% of CD4 and 80% to 90% of CD8), which suggests that memory was broadly maintained. The secondary T-cell response was found to be weaker but faster than the primary response, with a peak reached on day 5 rather than on day 15. Because the study included only a couple of donors, the extent to which the findings can be generalized is limited. FACS-sorted repertoires could contain abundant contaminating clonotypes from the bulk population, so computational filtering was required.

CDR1 SGHTA and CDR2 FQGNSA are derived from the germline V gene. Including cysteine and phenylalanine, the CDR3 has 14 amino acids. Only CDR3 DNA remains: 42 bases, in frame from the first base. After removal of 3 bases from V and 10 bases from J, the junction retains 8 bases not matched to a gene. The source of this sequence is a man aged 18-30 years who received the YFV17D yellow fever vaccine. The material was CD4+ T cells sorted from PBMCs, obtained 15 days after the yellow fever booster vaccination. This receptor chain uses TRBV7-2 and TRBJ2-1, and 8 junctional nucleotides match TRBD2. The sequence in DNA is TGTGCCAGCAGCTTCCGGGGGGGCCCTAGGGAGCAGTTCTTC. Its product reads: CASSFRGGPREQFF.